The rows below give T cell receptor beta chains drawn from one sample of a study of blood T cell repertoires in COVID-19. Profiling relied on immunoSEQ multiplex PCR, and the TCRdb table lists in-frame clones only, not all of them. The sample has over 150,000 clones, over 70% seen once. Sequenced sample: peripheral blood. Every receptor here comes from an older woman with acute or convalescent COVID-19. Each CDR3 is given with its conserved first and last residue. D genes are given only for firm matches. Clone sizes are given selectively: once, few, many, or a class where the clone is expanded.

D gene,J gene,V gene,clone size,CDR3 protein,CDR3 DNA
.,TRBJ1-2,TRBV12-3/TRBV12-4,.,CASSIDRNYGYTF,TGTGCCAGCAGTATCGACAGAAACTATGGCTACACCTTC
.,TRBJ2-2,TRBV6-4,.,CASIAGEWGQDTGELFF,TGTGCCAGCATCGCGGGAGAGTGGGGACAGGACACCGGGGAGCTGTTTTTT
TRBD2,TRBJ2-1,TRBV11-2,.,CASSITSGGFNEQFF,TGTGCCAGCAGCATAACTAGCGGGGGGTTTAATGAGCAGTTCTTC
.,TRBJ2-2,TRBV18,.,CASSPLQGRTGELFF,TGTGCCAGCTCACCACTTCAGGGTCGGACCGGGGAGCTGTTTTTT
TRBD1,TRBJ1-4,TRBV7-9,.,CATRQGLETNEKLFF,TGTGCCACCCGACAGGGCCTTGAAACTAATGAAAAACTGTTTTTT
.,TRBJ1-3,TRBV7-9,.,CASSVPLSSGNTIYF,TGTGCCAGCAGCGTCCCTTTGAGCTCTGGAAACACCATATATTTT
TRBD1,TRBJ1-6,TRBV24-1,.,CARSDRALNSPLHF,TGTGCCAGGTCCGACAGGGCCCTTAATTCACCCCTCCACTTT
TRBD1,TRBJ1-2,TRBV9,.,CASSTGTGGLSEYGYTF,TGTGCCAGCAGTACAGGAACAGGGGGCTTGTCGGAATATGGCTACACCTTC
TRBD2,TRBJ2-3,TRBV3-1/TRBV3-2,.,CASSQDATSGGVETSSTDTQYF,TGTGCCAGCAGCCAAGACGCTACTAGCGGGGGGGTCGAAACCTCTAGCACAGATACGCAGTATTTT
.,TRBJ2-7,TRBV7-9,.,CASSFGGIYEQYF,TGTGCCAGCAGCTTTGGGGGGATCTACGAGCAGTACTTC
.,TRBJ1-2,TRBV28,once,CASTQNYGYTF,TGTGCCAGCACTCAGAACTATGGCTACACCTTC
.,TRBJ2-3,TRBV5-1,.,CASSRGAADTQYF,TGCGCCAGCAGTCGGGGGGCTGCAGATACGCAGTATTTT
.,TRBJ2-3,TRBV5-4,.,CASSFERPLSTDTQYF,TGTGCCAGCAGCTTCGAGCGGCCCCTTAGCACAGATACGCAGTATTTT
TRBD2,TRBJ2-3,TRBV9,.,CASSSGLAGGVTDTQYF,TGTGCCAGCAGCTCAGGACTAGCGGGGGGGGTCACAGATACGCAGTATTTT
.,TRBJ1-5,TRBV29-1,.,CSGGDFNQPQHF,TGCAGCGGAGGAGATTTCAATCAGCCCCAGCATTTT
.,TRBJ2-1,TRBV5-1,.,CASSRETLSDEQFF,TGCGCCAGCAGCCGGGAAACTCTTTCCGATGAGCAGTTCTTC
.,TRBJ2-3,TRBV11-2,.,CASSPEWGAGTQYF,TGTGCCAGCAGCCCAGAGTGGGGTGCGGGTACGCAGTATTTT
TRBD1,TRBJ2-7,TRBV2,.,CASSLAGGSEQYF,TGTGCCAGCAGTCTCGCAGGGGGCAGCGAGCAGTACTTC
.,TRBJ2-1,TRBV9,.,CASSVTTGSSYNEQFF,TGTGCCAGCAGCGTCACGACGGGGAGCTCCTACAATGAGCAGTTCTTC
.,TRBJ1-2,TRBV6-4,.,CASNIRVLFLNVGYTF,TGTGCCAGCAACATCAGGGTCCTCTTCCTTAACGTAGGCTACACCTTC
.,TRBJ1-4,TRBV5-1,.,CASSLSGATNEKLFF,TGCGCCAGCAGCTTGAGCGGTGCAACTAATGAAAAACTGTTTTTT
.,TRBJ1-1,TRBV5-6,.,CASSSGLTEAFF,TGTGCCAGCAGCTCGGGACTCACTGAAGCTTTCTTT
TRBD1,TRBJ1-2,TRBV4-3,few,CASSRADRGYGYTF,TGCGCCAGCAGCCGAGCTGACAGGGGCTATGGCTACACCTTC
TRBD1,TRBJ1-2,TRBV6-5,.,CASRPAGQNYGYTF,TGTGCCAGCAGACCCGCGGGACAGAACTATGGCTACACCTTC
.,TRBJ1-2,TRBV7-3,.,CASSFQGNYGYTF,TGTGCCAGCAGCTTTCAGGGGAACTATGGCTACACCTTC
.,TRBJ2-7,TRBV11-2,.,CASSLALGPGKGYEQYF,TGTGCCAGCAGCTTAGCGCTCGGTCCAGGGAAGGGTTACGAGCAGTACTTC
.,TRBJ1-3,TRBV5-4,.,CASSLQGIRGNTIYF,TGTGCCAGCAGCTTGCAGGGGATCAGAGGAAACACCATATATTTT
.,TRBJ1-1,TRBV24-1,.,CATRGGDTLNTEAFF,TGTGCCACCAGAGGGGGTGACACGTTGAACACTGAAGCTTTCTTT
.,TRBJ2-5,TRBV7-8,once,CASSLPGAVQETQYF,TGTGCCAGCAGCTTACCAGGGGCAGTCCAAGAGACCCAGTACTTC
.,TRBJ1-4,TRBV2,few,CASGQGNEKLFF,TGTGCCAGCGGCCAGGGCAATGAAAAACTGTTTTTT
TRBD1,TRBJ1-5,TRBV7-8,.,CASSPRDRDSYSNQPQHF,TGTGCCAGCAGCCCGCGAGACCGGGACAGTTATAGCAATCAGCCCCAGCATTTT
.,TRBJ2-1,TRBV5-6,.,CASSFTNPKNNEQFF,TGTGCCAGCAGCTTCACTAATCCGAAGAACAATGAGCAGTTCTTC
.,TRBJ1-1,TRBV19,.,CASSAGGLWTKTEAFF,TGTGCCAGTAGCGCCGGGGGGCTCTGGACGAAGACTGAAGCTTTCTTT
.,TRBJ1-1,TRBV20-1,once,CSAGQNTEAFF,TGCAGTGCCGGACAGAACACTGAAGCTTTCTTT
TRBD1,TRBJ1-2,TRBV5-1,once,CASSPNRPQGGYGYTF,TGCGCCAGCAGCCCGAATCGACCACAGGGGGGATATGGCTACACCTTC
TRBD1,TRBJ1-6,TRBV3-1/TRBV3-2,.,CASSPTTGQNSPLHF,TGTGCCAGCAGCCCAACGACAGGGCAAAATTCACCCCTCCACTTT
.,TRBJ1-3,TRBV19,.,CASSRGTLSGNTIYF,TGTGCCAGTAGTAGGGGGACTCTCTCTGGAAACACCATATATTTT
.,TRBJ1-6,TRBV12-3/TRBV12-4,few,CASRQGDSSPLHF,TGTGCCAGCAGGCAGGGCGATAGTTCACCCCTCCACTTT
.,TRBJ2-7,TRBV7-2,.,CASSLEQGYEQYF,TGTGCCAGCAGCTTAGAACAGGGCTACGAGCAGTACTTC
.,TRBJ2-2,TRBV29-1,once,CSVGRAPNTGELFF,TGCAGCGTTGGCAGGGCCCCGAACACCGGGGAGCTGTTTTTT
.,TRBJ1-6,TRBV5-1,.,CASSRGLGDNSPLHF,TGCGCCAGCAGCCGCGGGCTCGGGGATAATTCACCCCTCCACTTT
.,TRBJ2-1,TRBV10-3,few,CAISESGVGHNEQFF,TGTGCCATCAGTGAGTCCGGGGTTGGGCATAATGAGCAGTTCTTC
TRBD1,TRBJ2-1,TRBV4-2,.,CASSQDVTGKGHEQFF,TGTGCCAGCAGCCAAGATGTGACAGGGAAGGGACATGAGCAGTTCTTC
TRBD2,TRBJ2-1,TRBV5-4,.,CASSLDRGDYNEQFF,TGTGCCAGCAGCTTGGACCGGGGGGACTACAATGAGCAGTTCTTC
TRBD2,TRBJ2-1,TRBV7-2,.,CASSSQRGPYNEQFF,TGTGCCAGCAGCTCCCAGCGGGGCCCCTACAATGAGCAGTTCTTC
.,TRBJ2-5,TRBV18,.,CASSPLQVQETQYF,TGTGCCAGCTCACCCTTACAGGTCCAAGAGACCCAGTACTTC
TRBD1,TRBJ2-3,TRBV11-2,.,CASSIMGQDHTDTQYF,TGTGCCAGCAGCATAATGGGACAGGACCACACAGATACGCAGTATTTT
.,TRBJ1-6,TRBV19,.,CASSIDQRRISPLHF,TGTGCCAGTAGTATAGATCAGCGGCGAATTTCACCCCTCCACTTT
.,TRBJ1-1,TRBV7-2,.,CASSLERQTSGAEAFF,TGTGCCAGCAGCTTAGAACGACAGACCTCGGGGGCTGAAGCTTTCTTT
TRBD1,TRBJ1-3,TRBV9,few,CASSIRQGTTSGNTIYF,TGTGCCAGCAGCATCCGACAGGGGACAACCTCTGGAAACACCATATATTTT
.,TRBJ1-2,TRBV2,.,CASSDRTIYGYTF,TGTGCCAGCAGTGACAGGACTATCTATGGCTACACCTTC
.,TRBJ1-5,TRBV7-8,.,CASSLRQDINQPQHF,TGTGCCAGCAGCTTAAGACAGGATATTAATCAGCCCCAGCATTTT
.,TRBJ1-5,TRBV19,.,CASTPRQGNQPQHF,TGTGCCAGTACCCCCAGACAGGGCAATCAGCCCCAGCATTTT
.,TRBJ2-7,TRBV2,.,CATQRRESYEQYF,TGTGCCACCCAAAGACGGGAATCCTACGAGCAGTACTTC
.,TRBJ1-5,TRBV20-1,.,CSASNREASSRGQPQHF,TGCAGTGCTAGTAACAGGGAAGCTAGTAGTAGAGGTCAGCCCCAGCATTTT
.,TRBJ1-1,TRBV10-1,.,CASSESLPGGAFF,TGCGCCAGCAGTGAGTCGCTTCCCGGGGGAGCTTTCTTT
TRBD1,TRBJ2-1,TRBV6-6,.,CASSYARDRVYNEQFF,TGTGCCAGCAGTTACGCCCGGGACAGGGTCTACAATGAGCAGTTCTTC
.,TRBJ2-7,TRBV5-1,.,CASSLVAPTEQYF,TGCGCCAGCAGCTTGGTGGCCCCCACCGAGCAGTACTTC
.,TRBJ1-6,TRBV9,once,CASSVDRTSSYNSPLHF,TGTGCCAGCAGCGTAGATAGGACAAGCTCCTATAATTCACCCCTCCACTTT